The next 3 T cell receptor beta chains were all read from a single sample in a study of cytomegalovirus exposure and HLA in healthy donors. Primers: 60 Vbeta forward and 13 Jbeta reverse. Profiling relied on immunoSEQ multiplex PCR, and the TCRdb table lists in-frame clones only, not all of them. The sample carries fewer than 95,000 clones, around 81% recorded once. Sample: PBMCs. The source is a man aged 18 to 29 in good health and CMV-seronegative.

The V call is TRBV14, the J call TRBJ1-1; D call uncertain. The CDR3 is 12 amino acids. Germline V CDR1 and CDR2: SGHDN, FVKESK. With 8 bases removed from V and 3 bases from J, the gap between germline ends came to 10 bases. CDR3 sequence reads: CASAGLYTEAFF. The CDR3 bases are TGTGCCAGCGCTGGGCTTTACACTGAAGCTTTCTTT.

This clone has a handful of counts. The chain employs TRBV10-3 and TRBJ2-7; D possibly corresponds to TRBD2 (6 bases). V was trimmed by 4 bases and J by 7 bases, leaving 14 bases between them. CDR1 is ENHRY, CDR2 SYGVKD, per germline. This CDR3 is built from 13 residues. CDR3 DNA: TGTGCCATCAGTGGGCCCGGAGGGGAAGAGCAGTACTTC. It yields the protein CAISGPGGEEQYF.

V usage is TRBV11-2 and J usage is TRBJ1-5, with unresolved D. V was pared by 4 bases and J by 5 bases, with 6 bases between. CDR1 is SGHAT, CDR2 FQNNGV, per germline. The CDR3 is 12 residues long. CDR3 DNA: TGTGCCAGCAGCTCCATTGATCAGCCCCAGCATTTT. It translates to CASSSIDQPQHF.